This T cell receptor beta chain derives from a study of T-cell memory formation after mild COVID-19. Study as a whole: In these data, TCR clusters were largely donor specific.

Unmatched junction bases numbered 5, after V lost 2 bases and J lost 2 bases. Germline CDR1 and CDR2: SGHRS and YFSETQ. The CDR3 consists of 15 residues. This clonotype was detected a few times. Its antigen is unknown. Study results and caveats: Clones contracting across day 15 to 85 had a balanced CD4/CD8 profile; later expanding clones leaned CD4+. CD4+ contracting clones were found mainly in CM and EM, and CD8+ ones in EMRA.

MiXCR, run by TCRdb on the 5' RACE reads, gives a single entry per CDR3 protein. The repertoire holds roughly 120,000 distinct CDR3 sequences, with about 24% as singletons. The chain uses TRBV5-1 and TRBJ2-7; 9 nucleotides match TRBD2. This sequence was found in a young man who had mild COVID-19 (a few samples of this study predate the infection). Cell type and time point are not known. Sequencing input: PBMCs or a T cell subset sorted from them (not recorded which). As DNA, the CDR3 is TGCGCCAGCAGCTTTCAGACTAGCGGTACCTACGAGCAGTACTTC. The encoded protein is CASSFQTSGTYEQYF.